Listed here are 21 T cell receptor beta chains from one sample, sequenced in a study of cytomegalovirus exposure and HLA in healthy donors. PCR employed 60 Vbeta and 13 Jbeta primers. Assay: immunoSEQ multiplex PCR; the TCRdb copy retains only in-frame clones and omits some. The repertoire holds over 150,000 clones, with 75% as singletons. The sequenced material came from PBMCs. These receptors originate from a man aged 18 to 29 in good health and CMV-seronegative.

The J gene is TRBJ1-2, the V gene TRBV7-2, with D unresolved. The CDR3 consists of 16 residues. Trimming left V 4 bases short and J 8 bases short, with 23 bases between. The germline V gene has CDR1 SGHTA and CDR2 FQGNSA. CDR3 residues: CASSWNHPPGFGGYTF. The CDR3 bases are TGTGCCAGCAGCTGGAATCATCCCCCGGGGTTCGGAGGCTACACCTTC.

The CDR3 sequence: CASSAGLGGSEAFF. Here the CDR3 DNA reads TGTGCCAGCAGCGCAGGACTGGGAGGATCTGAAGCTTTCTTT. This chain links TRBV5-6 with TRBJ1-1; D remains unclear. The V gene lost 4 bases and the J gene lost 6 bases, with 16 bases spanning the gap. The CDR3 length is 14 residues. CDR1 is SGHDT and CDR2 is YYEEEE in the germline V gene.

The chain combines TRBV9 with TRBJ2-5, with 8 bases fitting TRBD2. This CDR3 contains 17 residues. V was pared by 4 bases and J by 1 base, with 12 bases of the junction left unmatched. Germline V gene sequence: CDR1 SGDLS, CDR2 YYNGEE. The CDR3 DNA is TGTGCCAGCAGCCGAACTGCGGGACTAGGTTCCCAAGAGACCCAGTACTTC. Its protein is CASSRTAGLGSQETQYF. Full variable domain (outside the CDR3, taken from reference TRBV9 and TRBJ2-5): DSGVTQTPKHLITATGQRVTLRCSPRSGDLSVYWYQQSLDQGLQFLIQYYNGEERAKGNILERFSAQQFPDLHSELNLSSLELGDSALYFCASSRTAGLGSQETQYFGPGTRLLVL.

The V gene is TRBV7-9, the J gene TRBJ2-1; the D gene is possibly TRBD2 (5 bases). The CDR3 totals 19 residues. Germline V gives CDR1 SEHNR, CDR2 FQNEAQ (reference sequence). Trimming left V 2 bases short and J 0 bases short, with 20 bases between. The CDR3 bases are TGTGCCAGCAGCTTACCGAACGAGCGGTCACCGAGCTCCTACAATGAGCAGTTCTTC. This gives the protein CASSLPNERSPSSYNEQFF.

V is TRBV4-1 and J is TRBJ2-1; TRBD2 is a possible D gene (7 bases). This CDR3 region has 16 residues. Germline CDR1 reads MGHRA; CDR2 reads YSYEKL. V was trimmed by 2 bases and J by 8 bases, leaving 19 bases between them. CDR3 amino acids: CASSQPRTRGKDEQFF. The CDR3 DNA reads as TGCGCCAGCAGCCAACCAAGGACTAGGGGGAAGGATGAGCAGTTCTTC.

The chain is built from TRBV7-8 and TRBJ1-2; tentatively, D is TRBD1 (5 bases). Germline V gene sequence: CDR1 SGHVS, CDR2 FQNEAQ. Trimming removed 5 bases from V and 8 bases from J, with 12 bases in between. The CDR3 length is 12 residues. The CDR3 sequence is CASSGGANGYTF. The CDR3 DNA is TGTGCCAGCAGCGGCGGGGCTAACGGCTACACCTTC.

The J gene is TRBJ2-1, the V gene TRBV10-1, with D possibly matching TRBD1 (6 bases). The V gene lost 6 bases and the J gene lost 0 bases, with 12 bases spanning the gap. Germline-derived CDR1 and CDR2 are WNHNN and SYGVQD (reference sequence). CDR3 length: 15 amino acids. The DNA for the CDR3 is TGCGCCAGCAGCTCAGGGGTGAGCTCCTACAATGAGCAGTTCTTC. It specifies CASSSGVSSYNEQFF.

This rearrangement joins TRBV15 to TRBJ1-5, with D unclear. The CDR3 runs 12 residues. The V end was cut by 6 bases, the J end by 0 bases, with 3 bases between. Germline CDR1 reads LNHNV; CDR2 reads YYDKDF (reference sequence). CDR3 amino acids: CATRRSNQPQHF. The CDR3 region has the DNA TGTGCCACCAGGCGTAGCAATCAGCCCCAGCATTTT.

The genes are TRBV10-1 and TRBJ2-3, with 10 bases aligning to TRBD1. The trim removed 7 bases at V and 4 bases at J, leaving 5 bases unmatched. Germline V gives CDR1 WNHNN, CDR2 SYGVQD (reference sequence). The CDR3 has 14 residues. Here the CDR3 reads CASTSGQGSDTQYF. The CDR3 nucleotides read TGCGCCAGCACTTCGGGACAGGGGTCAGATACGCAGTATTTT.

This clone was recorded only once. This chain links TRBV2 with TRBJ2-5; D is possibly TRBD2 (5 bases). This CDR3 spans 11 amino acids. Germline V gene sequence: CDR1 SNHLY, CDR2 FYNNEI. V dropped 6 bases and J dropped 3 bases, with 5 bases sitting between them. For the CDR3, the DNA is TGTGCCAGCAGGGGAGAAGAGACCCAGTACTTC. Its translation: CASRGEETQYF.

The V and J genes are TRBV4-1 and TRBJ1-3; D is unclear. The V gene lost 2 bases and the J gene lost 4 bases, with 9 bases spanning the gap. The CDR3 has 14 amino acids. The V gene's germline CDR1 is MGHRA and CDR2 YSYEKL. CDR3 bases: TGCGCCAGCAGCCAAACAGAAGCAGGAAACACCATATATTTT. Protein product: CASSQTEAGNTIYF.

V gene TRBV6-5 combines with J gene TRBJ2-2; TRBD2 is a possible D gene (6 bases). Germline V lookup: CDR1 MNHEY, CDR2 SVGAGI. V lost 6 bases and J 2 bases, leaving 10 bases between the germline ends. This CDR3 has 14 amino acids. The CDR3 reads CASSHGGNTGELFF. The CDR3 DNA follows: TGTGCCAGCAGCCACGGGGGAAACACCGGGGAGCTGTTTTTT.

The chain combines TRBV9 with TRBJ2-1; TRBD1 agrees at 11 bases. Germline CDR1 reads SGDLS; CDR2 reads YYNGEE. V lost 4 bases, J lost 9 bases, and 12 bases stayed unmatched. The CDR3 sequence is 16 residues long. This CDR3 is CASSRVTGTGGIEQFF. The CDR3 DNA reads as TGTGCCAGCAGCCGCGTTACCGGGACAGGGGGAATTGAGCAGTTCTTC.

This clone has only one observation. The chain couples TRBV19 to TRBJ2-2, with 9 nucleotides matching TRBD2. Trimming cost V 1 base and J 7 bases; bases outside gene matches: 4. The length of the CDR3 is 15 residues. The germline gives CDR1 LNHDA, CDR2 SQIVND (reference sequence). Here the CDR3 reads CASSIGGSGSGELFF. Here the CDR3 DNA reads TGTGCCAGTAGTATAGGGGGTAGCGGGAGCGGGGAGCTGTTTTTT.

The chain has TRBV7-9 and TRBJ1-4; tentatively, D is TRBD1 (6 bases). V dropped 3 bases and J dropped 8 bases, with 19 bases sitting between them. Germline V CDR1 and CDR2: SEHNR, FQNEAQ (reference sequence). CDR3 length: 16 amino acids. This chain's CDR3 is CASSLRGETGQEKLFF. In DNA, the CDR3 is TGTGCCAGCAGCTTGAGGGGAGAGACAGGACAAGAAAAACTGTTTTTT.

The gene calls are TRBV9 and TRBJ2-1, with 7 nucleotides matching TRBD1. V shed 2 bases, J shed 8 bases, and the junction held 10 bases outside the gene matches. Germline-derived CDR1 and CDR2 are SGDLS and YYNGEE. The CDR3 spans 15 residues. The CDR3 sequence: CASSVWDRPPDEQFF. The CDR3 DNA follows: TGTGCCAGCAGCGTTTGGGACAGACCACCGGATGAGCAGTTCTTC.

V usage is TRBV7-9 and J usage is TRBJ2-3, with 8 bases identical to TRBD2. The CDR3 covers 15 residues. The V gene's germline CDR1 is SEHNR and CDR2 FQNEAQ (reference sequence). Trimming took 3 bases from V and 1 from J; bases not matched to a gene: 3. This CDR3 reads CASSLFGRGTDTQYF. CDR3 coding DNA: TGTGCCAGCAGCTTGTTCGGGAGGGGCACAGATACGCAGTATTTT. The whole variable domain, filled in from reference TRBV7-9 and TRBJ2-3, reads DTGVSQNPRHKITKRGQNVTFRCDPISEHNRLYWYRQTLGQGPEFLTYFQNEAQLEKSRLLSDRFSAERPKGSFSTLEIQRTEQGDSAMYLCASSLFGRGTDTQYFGPGTRLTVL.

The V and J genes are TRBV10-3 and TRBJ2-7, with 8 bases identical to TRBD1. The germline V gene has CDR1 ENHRY and CDR2 SYGVKD. This CDR3 contains 14 residues. After removal of 2 bases from V and 3 bases from J, the junction contained 3 bases not matched to a gene. The chain's CDR3 is CAISEPGTGYEQYF. The DNA of the CDR3 is TGTGCCATCAGTGAGCCTGGGACAGGCTACGAGCAGTACTTC.

The gene calls are TRBV5-4 and TRBJ1-2; possible D gene TRBD1, 5 bases. The CDR3 consists of 13 residues. Between the trimmed V and J ends, which lost 3 bases and 8 bases, there was a span of 14 bases. CDR1 SGHNT and CDR2 YYREEE come from the germline V gene (reference sequence). CDR3 residues: CASSWGMEGGYTF. In DNA, the CDR3 is TGTGCCAGCAGCTGGGGGATGGAGGGGGGCTACACCTTC.

The V and J genes are TRBV19 and TRBJ2-7; D remains ambiguous. Germline V lookup: CDR1 LNHDA, CDR2 SQIVND (reference sequence). The germline V and J ends were trimmed by 6 bases and 2 bases, with 14 bases remaining between them. The CDR3 length is 14 residues. DNA of the CDR3: TGTGCCAGTAGGCGGCAGTTCGGTCCCTACGAGCAGTACTTC. It codes for CASRRQFGPYEQYF.

The chain is built from TRBV5-1 and TRBJ1-5, with 8 nucleotides matching TRBD1. J was trimmed by 4 bases and V by 0 bases; bases with no gene match: 3. Germline values: CDR1 SGHRS, CDR2 YFSETQ. CDR3 size: 15 residues. The CDR3 DNA follows: TGCGCCAGCAGCTTGGGACAGGGGCTGAATCAGCCCCAGCATTTT. Its translation is CASSLGQGLNQPQHF.